These 27 T cell receptor beta chains were all obtained from the same sample, sequenced in a study of regulatory T cells in long-lasting Graves disease. Arm-PCR of CDR3 regions and iRepertoire HTBI primers were the basis on which TCR beta libraries were built. TCRdb fed the multiplex PCR reads into MiXCR, producing one record per CDR3 protein. Among under 500,000 distinct CDR3 sequences listed, about 16% were seen once. The sample's time point: newly diagnosed GD, antithyroid drugs for less than 3 months. TCR sequences were obtained from RNA taken from PBMCs. These same data were also listed under a study on T cells in Graves' hyperthyroidism and ophthalmopathy.

The sequencing here drew on peripheral blood mononuclear cells (PBMCs), taken at new diagnosis, from a patient treated with antithyroid drugs. These receptors originate from a woman younger than 45 with Graves disease.

This clonotype was found many times. This chain connects TRBV30 to TRBJ1-5; weak D call: TRBD1 (6 bases). The CDR3 covers 13 residues. Looked up from germline, CDR1 is GTSNPN and CDR2 is SVGIG (reference sequence). V lost 8 bases to trimming and J lost 5 bases, with 16 bases between them. Written as DNA, the CDR3 is TGTGCCCTGTCGTGGGCAGGGGATCAGCCCCAGCATTTT. This sequence encodes CALSWAGDQPQHF.

This clonotype was recorded many times. The rearrangement joins TRBV24-1 to TRBJ2-1; TRBD2 aligns across 13 bases. The trim removed 3 bases at V and 6 bases at J, leaving 4 bases unmatched. CDR1 and CDR2 (germline): KGHDR, SFDVKD. The CDR3 is 16 residues long. CDR3 region: CATSDTSGRAVNEQFF. The CDR3 region has the DNA TGTGCCACCAGTGATACTAGCGGGAGGGCCGTCAATGAGCAGTTCTTC.

This clonotype was counted many times. J is TRBJ1-2 and V is TRBV5-4, with 7 bases identical to TRBD1. Trimming took 3 bases from V and 6 from J; bases not matched to a gene: 14. Germline CDR1 is SGHNT and CDR2 is YYREEE (reference sequence). This CDR3 is built from 16 residues. In nucleotides, the CDR3 is TGTGCCAGCAGCTCGAGGGGGGACAGAAGGGTTGATGGCTACACCTTC. Translation gives CASSSRGDRRVDGYTF.

This clonotype was seen only a few times. This chain joins TRBV19 and TRBJ2-1; D is unclear. The germline V gene has CDR1 LNHDA and CDR2 SQIVND (reference sequence). V lost 2 bases and J 1 base, leaving 15 bases between the germline ends. The CDR3 sequence is 17 residues long. This chain's CDR3 is CASSITGRRPSYNEQFF. As DNA, the CDR3 is TGTGCCAGTAGTATAACTGGGCGAAGGCCATCCTACAATGAGCAGTTCTTC.

About this clonotype itself: Given a far larger clone just one base away, this is likely a sequencing read error. V usage is TRBV7-9 and J usage is TRBJ2-1; 9 nucleotides line up with TRBD1. CDR3 size: 15 residues. V shed 4 bases and J 10 bases; nucleotides not matched to a gene: 11. Germline-derived CDR1 and CDR2 are SEHNR and FQNEAQ (reference sequence). The CDR3 here is CASSSTGTGMYEQFF. CDR3 sequence (DNA): TGTGCCAGCAGCTCCACCGGGACAGGGATGTACGAGCAGTTCTTC.

This clonotype was seen a few times. The genes are TRBV4-1 and TRBJ1-5; possible D gene TRBD1, 6 bases. Looked up from germline, CDR1 is MGHRA and CDR2 is YSYEKL. The CDR3 sequence is 15 residues long. Between the trimmed V and J ends, which lost 0 bases and 5 bases, there was a span of 11 bases. Here the CDR3 DNA reads TGCGCCAGCAGCCAAGATATAGGGGGGCATCAGCCCCAGCATTTT. Its translation: CASSQDIGGHQPQHF.

There are many counts of this clonotype. The chain has TRBV28 and TRBJ1-5, with a weak D call TRBD1 (5 bases). CDR1 and CDR2 from the germline V gene are MDHEN and SYDVKM. Trimming cost V 1 base and J 7 bases, with 20 bases left between them. The CDR3 spans 17 residues. In DNA, the CDR3 is TGTGCCAGCAGTTTATTTAGTTTCAGGGCCGCGCAACAGCCCCAGCATTTT. Encoded protein: CASSLFSFRAAQQPQHF. Complete variable domain (other parts from reference TRBV28 and TRBJ1-5): DVKVTQSSRYLVKRTGEKVFLECVQDMDHENMFWYRQDPGLGLRLIYFSYDVKMKEKGDIPEGYSVSREKKERFSLILESASTNQTSMYLCASSLFSFRAAQQPQHFGDGTRLSIL.

This clonotype was detected many times. The chain is built from TRBV13 and TRBJ1-4; maybe TRBD1 (5 bases). V was pared by 1 base and J by 7 bases, with 13 bases between. The CDR3 spans 15 residues. Germline V gene data show CDR1 as PRHDT and CDR2 as FYEKMQ (reference sequence). CDR3 in DNA: TGTGCCAGCAGCTTAGCGGCCCCTGGGGGTGAAAAACTGTTTTTT. Encoded protein: CASSLAAPGGEKLFF.

The table lists this clonotype with many counts. V gene TRBV7-9 combines with J gene TRBJ2-3, with a weak D call TRBD1 (5 bases). V was clipped by 1 base and J by 4 bases, with 9 bases between them. The CDR3 loop spans 14 amino acids. The germline V gene encodes CDR1 SEHNR and CDR2 FQNEAQ (reference sequence). The CDR3 DNA sequence: TGTGCCAGCAGCTTAGGAAGGGGTCCAGATACGCAGTATTTT. Residues: CASSLGRGPDTQYF. Complete variable domain (other parts from reference TRBV7-9 and TRBJ2-3): DTGVSQNPRHKITKRGQNVTFRCDPISEHNRLYWYRQTLGQGPEFLTYFQNEAQLEKSRLLSDRFSAERPKGSFSTLEIQRTEQGDSAMYLCASSLGRGPDTQYFGPGTRLTVL.

This clonotype was found many times. The J gene is TRBJ1-2, the V gene TRBV20-1; D remains unclear. The V end was cut by 2 bases, the J end by 7 bases, with 20 bases between. Germline V CDR1 and CDR2: DFQATT, SNEGSKA (reference sequence). The CDR3 totals 15 residues. The CDR3 DNA sequence: TGCAGTGCTAGACCCTCAGCAGGAATGGAGCGTGGCTACACCTTC. Protein product: CSARPSAGMERGYTF.

This clonotype has a count of ten or more. V is TRBV10-3 and J is TRBJ2-6; the D is unclear. The germline V gene encodes CDR1 ENHRY and CDR2 SYGVKD. V was trimmed by 8 bases and J by 0 bases, leaving 5 bases between them. The CDR3 extends over 13 amino acids. This chain's CDR3 is CAILISGANVLTF. CDR3 bases: TGTGCCATCCTAATCTCTGGGGCCAACGTCCTGACTTTC.

J is TRBJ1-3 and V is TRBV7-2; D unresolved. Trimming removed 5 bases at V and 4 bases at J, with 15 bases between. The CDR3 covers 15 residues. Germline V gene lookup returns CDR1 SGHTA and CDR2 FQGNSA. This chain's CDR3 is CASSPGVIGGNTIYF. The CDR3 coding sequence is TGTGCCAGCAGCCCCGGCGTGATAGGAGGAAACACCATATATTTT.

This clonotype was seen many times. The CDR3 coding sequence is TGTGCCAGCTCACCAGGCAGGAGCTCGAACACCGGGGAGCTGTTTTTT. It translates to CASSPGRSSNTGELFF. The chain carries TRBV18 and TRBJ2-2, with no clear D. From germline, CDR1 is KGHSH and CDR2 LQKENI. This CDR3 contains 16 residues. Trimming stripped 2 bases from V and 0 bases from J, with 10 bases between.

This clonotype occurred many times. The rearrangement links TRBV6-2 or TRBV6-3 to TRBJ2-5; 7 nucleotides align to TRBD2. There are 15 residues in the CDR3. Germline trimming cut 5 bases from V and 5 bases from J; bases unmatched to any gene: 11. Looked up from germline, CDR1 is MNHEY and CDR2 is SVGEGT. This CDR3 is CASSEGRGWDETQYF. DNA of the CDR3: TGTGCCAGCAGTGAAGGGAGGGGCTGGGATGAGACCCAGTACTTC.

Ten or more counts support this clonotype. The chain is built from TRBV6-1 and TRBJ2-5; TRBD1 agrees at 7 bases. The V segment lost 5 bases and the J segment 1 base; nucleotides outside the gene matches: 16. The CDR3 runs to 18 residues. The germline CDR1 and CDR2 sequences are MNHNS and SASEGT. In DNA, the CDR3 is TGTGCCAGCAGTACCCTCGACAGGGTAGGACGTTCCCAAGAGACCCAGTACTTC. As protein: CASSTLDRVGRSQETQYF.

This clonotype was seen ten or more times. J is TRBJ2-1 and V is TRBV18; 8 nucleotides agree with TRBD1. V shed 0 bases and J 8 bases; nucleotides not matched to a gene: 3. In germline, CDR1 is KGHSH, CDR2 LQKENI. The CDR3 length is 14 residues. The CDR3 bases are TGTGCCAGCTCACCACCGGCAGGGGGCGATGAGCAGTTCTTC. Protein: CASSPPAGGDEQFF.

J is TRBJ1-2 and V is TRBV28, with D uncertain. The germline gives CDR1 MDHEN, CDR2 SYDVKM. CDR3 length: 14 amino acids. V was pared by 3 bases and J by 2 bases, with 10 bases between. CDR3 sequence: CASSFQGVNYGYTF. In nucleotides, the CDR3 is TGTGCCAGCAGTTTTCAAGGAGTAAACTATGGCTACACCTTC.

The gene calls are TRBV13 and TRBJ2-5; D might be TRBD1 (6 bases). This CDR3 spans 16 amino acids. From germline, CDR1 is PRHDT and CDR2 FYEKMQ (reference sequence). The V gene lost 1 base and the J gene lost 4 bases, with 16 bases spanning the gap. The CDR3 spells CASSLELAGASETQYF. The CDR3 DNA reads as TGTGCCAGCAGCTTAGAACTCGCAGGGGCTTCAGAGACCCAGTACTTC.

Note on this clonotype: Relative to the germline gene, one junction end is altered; a read error may explain this. The J gene is TRBJ2-7, the V gene TRBV7-3; TRBD1 agrees at 7 bases. This CDR3 is built from 16 residues. Germline V gene lookup returns CDR1 SGHTA and CDR2 FQGTGA. CDR3 in amino acids: CASSTKAGTDNYELYF. The CDR3 nucleotides are TGCGCCAGCAGCACCAAGGCCGGGACAGACAACTACGAGCTGTACTTC.

This clonotype was counted at least ten times. The gene calls are TRBV30 and TRBJ2-1; D is unclear. The germline gives CDR1 GTSNPN, CDR2 SVGIG (reference sequence). Between the trimmed V and J ends, which lost 2 bases and 5 bases, there was a span of 7 bases. The CDR3 length is 12 residues. The CDR3 loop is CAWSHINNEQFF. DNA for the CDR3: TGTGCCTGGAGTCACATAAACAATGAGCAGTTCTTC.

The rearrangement links TRBV7-3 to TRBJ2-1; D not resolved. Germline V lookup: CDR1 SGHTA, CDR2 FQGTGA. V lost 1 base to trimming and J lost 2 bases, with 9 bases between them. The CDR3 is 15 amino acids. This CDR3 reads CASSLRRPPYNEQFF. For the CDR3, the DNA is TGTGCCAGCAGCTTAAGGCGGCCTCCCTACAATGAGCAGTTCTTC.

This clonotype showed up just a few times. This sequence joins TRBV6-1 and TRBJ2-1; TRBD1 might be the D (6 bases). The CDR3 totals 15 residues. Trimming took 7 bases from V and 0 from J, leaving 13 bases between them. Germline V lookup: CDR1 MNHNS, CDR2 SASEGT. The DNA of the CDR3 is TGTGCCAGCAAGAAAGGGGGTGGCTCCTACAATGAGCAGTTCTTC. Protein product: CASKKGGGSYNEQFF.

Concerning this clonotype itself: A far larger clone differs by one base, so this is likely a read error. The V gene is TRBV20-1, the J gene TRBJ2-3; D gene ambiguous. The J call may not be correct, given that the DNA end is closer to TRBJ2-1. CDR1 DFQATT and CDR2 SNEGSKA come from the germline V gene (reference sequence). This CDR3 has 15 residues. The CDR3 here is CSANSRSASSYEQFF. CDR3 nucleotides: TGCAGTGCGAACTCACGGTCCGCAAGCTCCTACGAGCAGTTCTTC.

This clonotype came up many times. The chain joins TRBV2 to TRBJ2-5; TRBD2 matches 8 bases. V lost 7 bases and J lost 3; bases outside the gene matches: 7. This CDR3 contains 14 residues. Germline CDR1 and CDR2: SNHLY and FYNNEI. CDR3 nucleotide sequence: TGTGCCAGCACTCCCGGAGCGGGAGAAGAGACCCAGTACTTC. Protein product: CASTPGAGEETQYF.

This clonotype was seen more than once but under ten times. The chain links TRBV18 to TRBJ2-2; D is perhaps TRBD2 (6 bases). Germline V gene data show CDR1 as KGHSH and CDR2 as LQKENI. The CDR3 is made up of 15 amino acids. The V and J ends lost 3 bases and 6 bases respectively, with 14 bases between them. The CDR3 loop reads CASSPGTGLAGELFF. CDR3 coding DNA: TGTGCCAGCTCACCCGGGACTGGCCTAGCCGGGGAGCTGTTTTTT. Together with reference TRBV18 and TRBJ2-2, the CDR3 gives the full variable domain: NAGVMQNPRHLVRRRGQEARLRCSPMKGHSHVYWYRQLPEEGLKFMVYLQKENIIDESGMPKERFSAEFPKEGPSILRIQQVVRGDSAAYFCASSPGTGLAGELFFGEGSRLTVL.

This clonotype was counted many times. The gene calls are TRBV7-2 and TRBJ2-7; the D gene is possibly TRBD1 (5 bases). This CDR3 comprises 14 residues. Trimming removed 2 bases at V and 1 base at J, with 9 bases between. Looked up from germline, CDR1 is SGHTA and CDR2 is FQGNSA. The CDR3 region has the DNA TGTGCCAGCAGCTTAATGGCAGGGTCCTACGAGCAGTACTTC. Amino acids: CASSLMAGSYEQYF.

Comments on this clonotype: This clone may be a read error of a much larger clone one base away. The chain couples TRBV10-1 to TRBJ2-7, with TRBD2 identical over 9 bases. V was clipped by 9 bases and J by 0 bases; unmatched bases: 6. The CDR3 loop spans 14 amino acids. Looked up from germline, CDR1 is WNHNN and CDR2 is SYGVQD (reference sequence). The CDR3 is CARTSGNCSYEQYF. CDR3 nucleotides: TGCGCCAGGACTAGCGGCAATTGCTCCTACGAGCAGTACTTC.